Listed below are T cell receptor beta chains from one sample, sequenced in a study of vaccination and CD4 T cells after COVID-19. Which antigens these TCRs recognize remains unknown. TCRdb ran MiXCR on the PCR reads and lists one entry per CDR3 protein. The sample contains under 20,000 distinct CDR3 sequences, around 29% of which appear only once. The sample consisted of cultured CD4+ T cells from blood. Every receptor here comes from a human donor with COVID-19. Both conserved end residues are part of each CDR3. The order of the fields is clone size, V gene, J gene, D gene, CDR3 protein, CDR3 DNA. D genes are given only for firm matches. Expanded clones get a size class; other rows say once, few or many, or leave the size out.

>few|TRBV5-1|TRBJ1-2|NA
CASSVQPPGYTF
TGCGCCAGCAGCGTGCAGCCTCCGGGCTACACCTTC
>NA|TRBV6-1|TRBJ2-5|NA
CASSPGRGTQYF
TGTGCCAGCAGCCCGGGACGAGGGACCCAGTACTTC
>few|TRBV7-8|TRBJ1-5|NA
CASSLAANSNQPQHF
TGTGCCAGCAGCTTAGCGGCAAATAGCAATCAGCCCCAGCATTTT
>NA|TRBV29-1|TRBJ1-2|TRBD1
CSVTRQGIRGYTF
TGCAGCGTTACCCGACAGGGGATTCGGGGCTACACCTTC
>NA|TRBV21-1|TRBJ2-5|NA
CASSKGFSRGTQETQYF
TGTGCCAGCAGCAAAGGTTTTTCGCGGGGAACCCAAGAGACCCAGTACTTC
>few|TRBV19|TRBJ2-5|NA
CASSILRGAVQETQYF
TGTGCCAGTAGTATATTGAGGGGGGCCGTCCAAGAGACCCAGTACTTC
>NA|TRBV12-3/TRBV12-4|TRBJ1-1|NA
CASSLGRGGAWAFF
TGTGCCAGCAGTTTAGGTCGGGGTGGGGCCTGGGCTTTCTTT
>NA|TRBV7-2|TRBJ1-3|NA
CASSLEGFGNTIYF
TGTGCCAGCAGCTTAGAGGGGTTTGGAAACACCATATATTTT
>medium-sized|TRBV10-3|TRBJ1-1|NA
CAISGASRRTEAFF
TGTGCCATCAGTGGGGCCAGCAGACGGACTGAAGCTTTCTTT
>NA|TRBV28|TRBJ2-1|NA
CASRAGGARGEQFF
TGTGCCAGCCGTGCCGGGGGTGCGAGGGGTGAGCAGTTCTTC
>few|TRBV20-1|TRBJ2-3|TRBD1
CSVGQGLTDTQYF
TGCAGTGTTGGACAGGGGTTAACAGATACGCAGTATTTT
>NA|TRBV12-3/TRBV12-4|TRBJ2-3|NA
CASSSGTTDTQYF
TGTGCCAGCAGTTCAGGGACGACAGATACGCAGTATTTT
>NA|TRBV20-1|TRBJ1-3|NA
CSATAGTKGNTIYF
TGCAGTGCTACCGCCGGGACAAAGGGAAACACCATATATTTT
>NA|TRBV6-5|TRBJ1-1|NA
CASSSRRVVNTEAFF
TGTGCCAGCAGTTCAAGACGAGTTGTGAACACTGAAGCTTTCTTT
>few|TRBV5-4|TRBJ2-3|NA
CASSPRSEDTQYF
TGTGCCAGCAGCCCGCGGTCGGAAGATACGCAGTATTTT
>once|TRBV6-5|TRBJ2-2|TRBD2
CASIYLAGNTGELFF
TGTGCCAGCATTTACCTAGCGGGGAACACCGGGGAGCTGTTTTTT
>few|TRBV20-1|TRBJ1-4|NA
CSASLTGREKLFF
TGCAGTGCTAGCCTAACAGGGAGAGAAAAACTGTTTTTT
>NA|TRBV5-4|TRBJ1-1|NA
CASSFLNTEAFF
TGTGCCAGCAGCTTCCTTAACACTGAAGCTTTCTTT
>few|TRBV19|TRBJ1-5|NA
CASSYYGTVNQPQHF
TGTGCCAGTAGCTATTACGGGACGGTAAATCAGCCCCAGCATTTT
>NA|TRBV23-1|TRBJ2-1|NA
CASSQTLGADEQFF
TGCGCCAGCAGTCAAACCCTAGGGGCGGATGAGCAGTTCTTC
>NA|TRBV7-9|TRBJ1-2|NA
CASSLGVSGLGGPRGYTF
TGTGCCAGCAGCTTAGGGGTATCGGGACTGGGGGGCCCCAGAGGCTACACCTTC
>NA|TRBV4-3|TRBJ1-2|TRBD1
CASSQVGTGNYGYTF
TGCGCCAGCAGCCAAGTAGGGACAGGAAACTATGGCTACACCTTC
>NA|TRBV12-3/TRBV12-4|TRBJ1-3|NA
CASQVTGATEYSGNTIYF
TGTGCCAGCCAAGTTACGGGGGCCACCGAGTACTCTGGAAACACCATATATTTT
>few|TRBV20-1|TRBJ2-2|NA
CSASTVNTGELFF
TGCAGTGCTAGTACGGTCAACACCGGGGAGCTGTTTTTT
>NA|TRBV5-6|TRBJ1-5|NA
CASSLGQIPNQPQHF
TGTGCCAGCAGCTTAGGGCAGATCCCCAATCAGCCCCAGCATTTT
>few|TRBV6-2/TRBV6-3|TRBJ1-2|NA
CASSPQWNYGYTF
TGTGCCAGCAGCCCACAGTGGAACTATGGCTACACCTTC
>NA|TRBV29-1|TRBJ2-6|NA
CSVEGTQGSGANVLTF
TGCAGCGTTGAAGGAACGCAGGGGTCTGGGGCCAACGTCCTGACTTTC
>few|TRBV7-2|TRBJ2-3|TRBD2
CASSLNGGAPTDTQYF
TGTGCCAGCAGCTTAAACGGGGGGGCCCCTACAGATACGCAGTATTTT
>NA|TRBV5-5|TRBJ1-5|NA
CASSPRQNSNQPQHF
TGTGCCAGCAGCCCCCGACAAAATAGCAATCAGCCCCAGCATTTT